The 5 T cell receptor beta chains below come from one sample, sequenced in a study of blood T cell repertoires in COVID-19. Measured with immunoSEQ multiplex PCR; TCRdb has only the in-frame clones, and not every one. The data contain tens of thousands of clones, over 75% of them singletons. The sample was peripheral blood. These receptors all come from a woman older than 75 with active COVID-19.

In nucleotides, the CDR3 is TGTGCCAGCAGCCAACAGGGGTTCACTGAAGCTTTCTTT. Its translation is CASSQQGFTEAFF. The rearrangement uses TRBV5-4 and TRBJ1-1; TRBD1 agrees at 7 bases. Germline V gene lookup returns CDR1 SGHNT and CDR2 YYREEE (reference sequence). The V and J ends lost 4 bases and 4 bases, in that order; junction bases with no gene match: 4. The CDR3 totals 13 residues.

The chain carries TRBV5-1 and TRBJ2-5, with a possible D match to TRBD2 (5 bases). CDR1 and CDR2 (germline): SGHRS, YFSETQ. Trimming cost V 4 bases and J 7 bases, with 11 bases left between them. This CDR3 has 12 amino acids. CDR3 protein: CASSEDLGTQYF. The CDR3 nucleotides read TGCGCCAGCAGCGAGGACTTGGGGACCCAGTACTTC.

This chain joins TRBV4-2 and TRBJ2-2, with D perhaps matching TRBD1 (6 bases). CDR3 size: 18 residues. Germline CDR1 is LGHNA and CDR2 is YNFKEQ. Trimming cost V 0 bases and J 3 bases, with 17 bases left between them. The CDR3 here is CASSQDSYSGAYTGELFF. The CDR3, as DNA: TGTGCCAGCAGCCAAGATTCTTATTCAGGGGCGTACACCGGGGAGCTGTTTTTT.

The chain joins TRBV11-2 to TRBJ2-7; 8 nucleotides agree with TRBD1. The V segment lost 5 bases and the J segment 1 base; nucleotides outside the gene matches: 4. CDR1 SGHAT and CDR2 FQNNGV come from the germline V gene. The CDR3 length is 14 residues. The CDR3 nucleotides read TGTGCCAGCAGCGGGAGGACAGGGTCCTACGAGCAGTACGTC. It is translated as CASSGRTGSYEQYV.

V is TRBV12-1 and J is TRBJ2-5; the table's TRBD2 call for D was not verified on the DNA. TRBV12-1 counts as a pseudogene. The CDR3 has 17 amino acids. CDR3 residues: CASSFALAREGHETQYF. The CDR3 bases are TGTGCCAGCAGCTTTGCGCTAGCGCGGGAGGGCCACGAGACCCAGTACTTC.